This TCR beta chain was recovered during a study of blood T cell repertoires in COVID-19. Study details: Italy, Spain and the United States were the sources of the convalescent and acute COVID-19 samples. Sources were T cells, B-cell-depleted T cells, or PBMCs; the material itself was cDNA or gDNA.

In the original processing: Scientists estimated how many nucleated cells there were by amplifying reference gene primers. Clones were read by immunoSEQ multiplex PCR, and TCRdb kept only the in-frame ones, dropping some. D and trimming were read from the DNA, whereas the V and J calls and clone size are those reported in that table. The table has 200,000 or so clones, roughly 79% seen once; the top ten hold 6.5% to 7%. V gave up 5 bases and J gave up 7 bases; unmatched junction bases: 3. CDR3 length: 14 residues. Germline CDR1 reads LGHDT; CDR2 reads YNNKEL (reference sequence). The specimen was peripheral blood. The chain uses TRBV3-1 (or the pseudogene TRBV3-2) and TRBJ1-4; TRBD1 aligns across 11 bases. This TCR came from a human donor with acute or convalescent COVID-19. The donor label of this sample is uncertain. For the CDR3, the DNA is TGTGCCAGCAGCTCCGGGACAGGGGGTGAAAAACTGTTTTTT. This encodes CASSSGTGGEKLFF.